This TCR beta chain was identified during a study of blood T cell repertoires in COVID-19. Study as a whole: From the United States, Italy and Spain came samples of acute and convalescent COVID-19. PBMCs, B-cell-depleted T cells, or T cells provided the cDNA or gDNA that made up the material.

CDR3 length: 12 residues. The V end was cut by 1 base, the J end by 6 bases, with 3 bases between. Germline CDR1 LNHDA, CDR2 SQIVND (reference sequence). Source study methods: The assay estimated nucleated cells by amplifying reference gene primers. The protocol was immunoSEQ multiplex PCR, while the TCRdb copy is restricted to in-frame clones and leaves out a portion. For V, J and clone size, that table is used; D and trimming come from the DNA. Seen here are tens of thousands of clones, roughly 86% observed once, and the top ten hold less than 9%. The chain recombines TRBV19 with TRBJ1-4; D gene ambiguous. This sequence was found in a man between 50 and 59 years old with active or convalescent COVID-19. Sequencing input: peripheral blood. The CDR3 DNA reads as TGTGCCAGTAGTATAGTAGATGAAAAACTGTTTTTT. Translated: CASSIVDEKLFF.